The next 12 T cell receptor beta chains were all read from a single sample in a study of blood T cells in healthy people across ages. Sample-barcoded 5' priming and a J-beta primer mix drove a second PCR of roughly 7 to 11 cycles. One entry per CDR3 protein, called by TCRdb with MiXCR from the 5' RACE reads. Altogether fewer than 900,000 distinct CDR3 sequences are present, over 45% being singletons, with the ten largest covering around a third. Sequenced input: blood. These receptors originate from a woman between 55 and 75 years old in good health.

The chain joins TRBV7-3 to TRBJ2-1, with 9 bases lining up with TRBD2. The CDR3 covers 20 residues. With V trimmed by 4 bases and J by 8 bases, 24 bases remained unmatched. Per the germline V gene, CDR1 is SGHTA and CDR2 is FQGTGA. CDR3: CASSSLRGRAPEGGLHEQFF. CDR3 DNA: TGTGCCAGCAGCTCGTTGCGCGGGAGGGCCCCCGAGGGAGGTCTGCATGAGCAGTTCTTC. The full variable domain, rest sourced from reference TRBV7-3 and TRBJ2-1, is GAGVSQTPSNKVTEKGKYVELRCDPISGHTALYWYRQSLGQGPEFLIYFQGTGAADDSGLPNDRFFAVRPEGSVSTLKIQRTERGDSAVYLCASSSLRGRAPEGGLHEQFFGPGTRLTVL.

V is TRBV12-3 or TRBV12-4 and J is TRBJ1-2; D may be TRBD1 (5 bases). Trimming removed 2 bases at V and 8 bases at J, with 15 bases between. The CDR3 covers 14 residues. The CDR3 DNA reads as TGTGCCAGCAGTTTATATGGTCAGGGAGGCGGCTACACCTTC. Its translation: CASSLYGQGGGYTF.

The rearrangement uses TRBV20-1 and TRBJ2-1, with 8 bases identical to TRBD2. The CDR3 consists of 14 residues. Unmatched junction bases numbered 10, after V lost 5 bases and J lost 7 bases. Germline CDR1 is DFQATT and CDR2 is SNEGSKA (reference sequence). The CDR3 sequence is CSAPSSGSTNEQFF. CDR3 sequence (DNA): TGCAGTGCTCCGTCGAGCGGGAGTACTAATGAGCAGTTCTTC.

The chain uses TRBV28 and TRBJ2-1, with 9 positions matching TRBD2. V shed 5 bases, J shed 2 bases, and the junction held 4 bases outside the gene matches. Germline V CDR1 and CDR2: MDHEN, SYDVKM. The CDR3 totals 15 residues. CDR3 residues: CASSEAGGPYNEQFF. In nucleotides, the CDR3 is TGTGCCAGCAGTGAAGCGGGAGGCCCCTACAATGAGCAGTTCTTC. The full variable domain, completed using reference TRBV28 and TRBJ2-1, is DVKVTQSSRYLVKRTGEKVFLECVQDMDHENMFWYRQDPGLGLRLIYFSYDVKMKEKGDIPEGYSVSREKKERFSLILESASTNQTSMYLCASSEAGGPYNEQFFGPGTRLTVL.

As regards this clonotype: The final CDR3 position lacks the conserved phenylalanine or tryptophan, pointing to a likely read error. This rearrangement joins TRBV20-1 to TRBJ2-1; possible D gene TRBD1, 5 bases. The CDR3 contains 15 residues. Trimming left V 6 bases short and J 5 bases short, with 20 bases between. The germline V gene has CDR1 DFQATT and CDR2 SNEGSKA (reference sequence). The CDR3 DNA reads as TGCAGTGCCCGAAATCGCAGGGCCGTGGACAATGAGCAGTTCTCC. Translation: CSARNRRAVDNEQFS.

This clonotype has just a few counts. The rearrangement uses TRBV4-1 and TRBJ2-1; TRBD2 matches at 8 bases. The germline gives CDR1 MGHRA, CDR2 YSYEKL. Trimming removed 1 base from V and 4 bases from J; junction bases left unmatched: 6. The CDR3 consists of 16 residues. This CDR3 is CASSQGGLAVYNEQFF. The CDR3 nucleotides are TGCGCCAGCAGCCAAGGTGGACTAGCAGTTTACAATGAGCAGTTCTTC.

The chain employs TRBV9 and TRBJ2-1, with D perhaps matching TRBD1 (6 bases). Germline values: CDR1 SGDLS, CDR2 YYNGEE. The CDR3 is 15 residues long. Between the trimmed V and J ends, which lost 2 bases and 5 bases, there was a span of 14 bases. CDR3 sequence reads: CASSVRDNRDNEQFF. CDR3 nucleotides: TGTGCCAGCAGCGTCCGGGACAATCGGGACAATGAGCAGTTCTTC.

Worth noting for this clonotype: Since a much larger clone is just one base distant, this may be a read error. The rearrangement joins TRBV15 to TRBJ2-1; 9 positions agree with TRBD2. CDR3 length equals 19 residues. The germline V gene has CDR1 LNHNV and CDR2 YYDKDF (reference sequence). CDR3 residues: CATSRDVTGGTSKYNERFF. Written as DNA, the CDR3 is TGTGCCACCAGCAGAGATGTGACCGGTGGGACTAGCAAGTACAATGAGCGGTTCTTC.

The chain joins TRBV5-1 to TRBJ2-7; D perhaps matches TRBD1 (5 bases). In germline, CDR1 is SGHRS, CDR2 YFSETQ. V was trimmed by 5 bases and J by 6 bases, leaving 15 bases between them. The CDR3 has 13 residues. For the CDR3, the DNA is TGCGCCAGCAGTAGGGGCGAAGGGCTCGAGCAGTACTTC. Translated: CASSRGEGLEQYF.

The chain links TRBV24-1 to TRBJ2-3, with D perhaps matching TRBD2 (6 bases). V lost 7 bases, J lost 4 bases, and 17 bases lay in between. The germline CDR1 and CDR2 sequences are KGHDR and SFDVKD. This CDR3 is 15 amino acids long. The DNA of the CDR3 is TGTGCCACCAGCACACCCACGGAGGGCCCAGATACGCAGTATTTT. Its translation is CATSTPTEGPDTQYF.

This clonotype was counted only a few times. The chain joins TRBV28 to TRBJ1-6, with TRBD1 matching 7 bases. The CDR3 loop spans 15 amino acids. The junction had 4 bases not matched to a gene; V was cut back by 3 bases and J by 5 bases. Germline-derived CDR1 and CDR2 are MDHEN and SYDVKM. As DNA, the CDR3 is TGTGCCAGCAGTTTCCCCGACAGGGATAATTCACCCCTCCACTTT. Its protein is CASSFPDRDNSPLHF.

This chain connects TRBV20-1 to TRBJ1-4, with 7 positions matching TRBD1. From germline, CDR1 is DFQATT and CDR2 SNEGSKA (reference sequence). The CDR3 runs to 13 residues. Trimming took 6 bases from V and 6 from J; bases not matched to a gene: 7. CDR3 loop: CSAPGQYYEKLFF. DNA for the CDR3: TGCAGTGCACCGGGACAGTATTATGAAAAACTGTTTTTT.